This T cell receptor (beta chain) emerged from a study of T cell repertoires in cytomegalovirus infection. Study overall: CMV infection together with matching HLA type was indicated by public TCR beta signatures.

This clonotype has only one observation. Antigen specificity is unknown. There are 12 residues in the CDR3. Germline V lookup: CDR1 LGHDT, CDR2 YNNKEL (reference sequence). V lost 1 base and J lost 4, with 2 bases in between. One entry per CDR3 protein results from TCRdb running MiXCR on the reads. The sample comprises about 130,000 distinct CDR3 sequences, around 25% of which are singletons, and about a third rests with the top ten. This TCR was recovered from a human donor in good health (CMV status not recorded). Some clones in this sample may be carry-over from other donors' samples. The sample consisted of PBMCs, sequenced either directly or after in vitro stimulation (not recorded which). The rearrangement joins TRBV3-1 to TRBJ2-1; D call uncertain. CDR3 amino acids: CASSQVYNEQFF. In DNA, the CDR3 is TGTGCCAGCAGCCAAGTGTACAATGAGCAGTTCTTC.